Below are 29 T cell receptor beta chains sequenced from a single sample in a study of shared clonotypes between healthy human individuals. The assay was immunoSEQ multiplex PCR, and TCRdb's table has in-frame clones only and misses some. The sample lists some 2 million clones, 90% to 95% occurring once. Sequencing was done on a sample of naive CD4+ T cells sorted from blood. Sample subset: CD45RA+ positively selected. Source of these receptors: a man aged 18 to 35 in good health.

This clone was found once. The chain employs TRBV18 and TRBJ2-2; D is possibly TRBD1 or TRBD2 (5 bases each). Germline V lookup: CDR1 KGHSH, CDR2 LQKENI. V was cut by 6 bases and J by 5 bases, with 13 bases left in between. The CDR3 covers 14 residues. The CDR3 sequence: CASSPVEGTGELFF. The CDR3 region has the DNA TGTGCCAGCTCGCCAGTAGAGGGGACCGGGGAGCTGTTTTTT.

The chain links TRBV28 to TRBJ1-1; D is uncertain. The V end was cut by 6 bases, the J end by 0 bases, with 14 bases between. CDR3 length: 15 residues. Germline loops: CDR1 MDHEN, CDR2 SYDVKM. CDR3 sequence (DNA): TGTGCCAGCAGGGAACCTCGTATCATGAACACTGAAGCTTTCTTT. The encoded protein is CASREPRIMNTEAFF.

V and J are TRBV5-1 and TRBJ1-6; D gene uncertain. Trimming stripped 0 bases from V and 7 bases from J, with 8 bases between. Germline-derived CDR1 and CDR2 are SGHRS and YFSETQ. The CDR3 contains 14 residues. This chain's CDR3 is CASSLDQTNSPLHF. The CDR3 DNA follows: TGCGCCAGCAGCTTGGACCAGACGAATTCACCCCTCCACTTT.

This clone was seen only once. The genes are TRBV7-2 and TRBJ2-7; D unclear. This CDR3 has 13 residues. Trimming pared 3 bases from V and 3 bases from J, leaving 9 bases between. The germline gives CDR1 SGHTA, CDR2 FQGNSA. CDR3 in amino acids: CASSFPNIYEQYF. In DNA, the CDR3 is TGTGCCAGCAGCTTCCCCAACATCTACGAGCAGTACTTC.

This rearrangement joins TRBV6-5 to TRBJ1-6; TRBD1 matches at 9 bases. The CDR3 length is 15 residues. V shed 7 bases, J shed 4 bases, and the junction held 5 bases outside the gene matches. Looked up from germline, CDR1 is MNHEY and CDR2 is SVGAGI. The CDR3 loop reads CASTRDRVYNSPLHF. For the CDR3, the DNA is TGTGCCAGCACTAGGGACAGGGTGTATAATTCACCCCTCCACTTT.

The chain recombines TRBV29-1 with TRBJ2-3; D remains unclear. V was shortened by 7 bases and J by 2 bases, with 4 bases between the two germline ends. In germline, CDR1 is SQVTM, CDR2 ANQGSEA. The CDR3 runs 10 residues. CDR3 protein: CSGSTDTQYF. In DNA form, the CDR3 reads TGCAGCGGATCCACAGATACGCAGTATTTT.

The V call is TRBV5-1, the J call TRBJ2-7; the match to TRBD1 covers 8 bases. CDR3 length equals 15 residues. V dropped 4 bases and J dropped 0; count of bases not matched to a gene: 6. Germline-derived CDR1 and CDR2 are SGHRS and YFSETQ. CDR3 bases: TGCGCCAGCAGCCCTCGACAGGGGACCTCCTACGAGCAGTACTTC. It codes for CASSPRQGTSYEQYF.

This CDR3 reads CASSLGSGRLANEKLFF. The DNA of the CDR3 is TGTGCCAGCAGCTTAGGGTCAGGGCGTCTGGCTAATGAAAAACTGTTTTTT. The genes are TRBV7-2 and TRBJ1-4; TRBD1 might be the D (5 bases). The CDR3 loop spans 17 amino acids. CDR1 SGHTA and CDR2 FQGNSA come from the germline V gene. V lost 1 base to trimming and J lost 3 bases, with 15 bases between them. Combining the CDR3 with reference TRBV7-2 and TRBJ1-4 gives the whole variable domain GAGVSQSPSNKVTEKGKDVELRCDPISGHTALYWYRQSLGQGLEFLIYFQGNSAPDKSGLPSDRFSAERTGGSVSTLTIQRTQQEDSAVYLCASSLGSGRLANEKLFFGSGTQLSVL.

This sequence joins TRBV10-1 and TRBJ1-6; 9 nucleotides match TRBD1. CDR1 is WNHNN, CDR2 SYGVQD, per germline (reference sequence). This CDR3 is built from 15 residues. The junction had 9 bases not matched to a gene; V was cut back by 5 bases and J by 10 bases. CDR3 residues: CASSSGQGYGSPLHF. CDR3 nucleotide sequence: TGCGCCAGCAGTTCGGGACAGGGTTACGGGTCACCCCTCCACTTT.

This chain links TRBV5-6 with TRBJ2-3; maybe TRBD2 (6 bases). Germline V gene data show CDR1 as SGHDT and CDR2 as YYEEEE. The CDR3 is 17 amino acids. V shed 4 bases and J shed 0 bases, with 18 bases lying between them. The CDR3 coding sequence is TGTGCCAGCAGCAGGTCGGGAGTGAAATCGAGCACAGATACGCAGTATTTT. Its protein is CASSRSGVKSSTDTQYF.

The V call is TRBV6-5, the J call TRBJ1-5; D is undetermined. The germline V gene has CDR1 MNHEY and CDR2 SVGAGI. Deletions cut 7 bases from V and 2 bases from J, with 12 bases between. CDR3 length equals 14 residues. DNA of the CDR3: TGTGCCAGCAAAAGAGGGTTTGGCAATCAGCCCCAGCATTTT. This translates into CASKRGFGNQPQHF.

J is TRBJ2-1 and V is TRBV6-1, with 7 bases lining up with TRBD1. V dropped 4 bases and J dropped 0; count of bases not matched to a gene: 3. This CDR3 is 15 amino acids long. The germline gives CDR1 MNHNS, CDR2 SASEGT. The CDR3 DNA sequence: TGTGCCAGCAGTGGGGACAGAATCTCCTACAATGAGCAGTTCTTC. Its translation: CASSGDRISYNEQFF.

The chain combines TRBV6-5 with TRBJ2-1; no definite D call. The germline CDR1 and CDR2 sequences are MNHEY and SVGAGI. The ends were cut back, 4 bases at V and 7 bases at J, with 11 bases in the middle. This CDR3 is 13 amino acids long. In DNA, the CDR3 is TGTGCCAGCAGTTTGAAATTGGGGAATGAGCAGTTCTTC. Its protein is CASSLKLGNEQFF.

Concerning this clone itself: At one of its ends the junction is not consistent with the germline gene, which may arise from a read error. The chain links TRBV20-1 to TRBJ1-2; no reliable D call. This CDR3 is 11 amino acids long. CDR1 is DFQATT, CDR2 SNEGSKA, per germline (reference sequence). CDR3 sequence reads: CQRTGDYGYTF. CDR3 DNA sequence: TGTCAGAGGACGGGAGACTATGGCTACACCTTC.

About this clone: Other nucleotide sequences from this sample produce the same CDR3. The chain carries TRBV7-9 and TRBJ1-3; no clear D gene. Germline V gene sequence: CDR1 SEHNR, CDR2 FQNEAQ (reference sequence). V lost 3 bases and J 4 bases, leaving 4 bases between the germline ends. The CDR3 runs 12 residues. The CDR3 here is CASSLRGNTIYF. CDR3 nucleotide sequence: TGTGCCAGCAGCTTGCGAGGAAACACCATATATTTT.

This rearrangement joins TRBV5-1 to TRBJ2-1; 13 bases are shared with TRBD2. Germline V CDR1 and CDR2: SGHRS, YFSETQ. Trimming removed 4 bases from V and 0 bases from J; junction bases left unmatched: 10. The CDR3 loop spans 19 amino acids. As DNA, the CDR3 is TGCGCCAGCAGCCCCTGGACTAGCGGGGGAAGAAGCTCCTACAATGAGCAGTTCTTC. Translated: CASSPWTSGGRSSYNEQFF.

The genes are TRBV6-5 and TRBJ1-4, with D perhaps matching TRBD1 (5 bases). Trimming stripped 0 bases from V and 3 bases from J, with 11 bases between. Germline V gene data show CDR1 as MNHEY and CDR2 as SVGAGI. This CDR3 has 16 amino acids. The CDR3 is CASSYSSTDANEKLFF. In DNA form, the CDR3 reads TGTGCCAGCAGTTACTCTTCGACAGACGCTAATGAAAAACTGTTTTTT.

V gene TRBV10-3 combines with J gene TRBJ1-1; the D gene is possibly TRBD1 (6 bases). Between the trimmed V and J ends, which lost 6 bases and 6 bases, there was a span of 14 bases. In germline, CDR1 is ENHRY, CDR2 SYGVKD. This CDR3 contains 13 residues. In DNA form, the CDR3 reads TGTGCCATCAGCTTCAGGGGTGAGGCTGAAGCTTTCTTT. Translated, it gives CAISFRGEAEAFF.

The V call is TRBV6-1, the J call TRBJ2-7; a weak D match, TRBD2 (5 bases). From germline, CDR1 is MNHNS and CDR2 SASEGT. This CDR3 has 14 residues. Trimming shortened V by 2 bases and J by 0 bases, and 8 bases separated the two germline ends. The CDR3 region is CASSEFGSSYEQYF. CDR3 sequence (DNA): TGTGCCAGCAGTGAATTTGGGAGCTCCTACGAGCAGTACTTC.

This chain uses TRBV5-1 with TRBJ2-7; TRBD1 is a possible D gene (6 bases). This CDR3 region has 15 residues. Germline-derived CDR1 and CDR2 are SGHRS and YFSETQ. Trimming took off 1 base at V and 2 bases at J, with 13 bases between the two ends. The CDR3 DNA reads TGCGCCAGCAGCTTGCGGTGGCAGGGGCCCTACGAGCAGTACTTC. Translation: CASSLRWQGPYEQYF.

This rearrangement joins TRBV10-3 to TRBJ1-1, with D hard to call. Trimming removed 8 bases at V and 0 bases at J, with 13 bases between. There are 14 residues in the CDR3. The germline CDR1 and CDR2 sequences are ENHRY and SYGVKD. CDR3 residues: CAIQRASMNTEAFF. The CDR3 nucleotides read TGTGCCATCCAGAGGGCCTCCATGAACACTGAAGCTTTCTTT.

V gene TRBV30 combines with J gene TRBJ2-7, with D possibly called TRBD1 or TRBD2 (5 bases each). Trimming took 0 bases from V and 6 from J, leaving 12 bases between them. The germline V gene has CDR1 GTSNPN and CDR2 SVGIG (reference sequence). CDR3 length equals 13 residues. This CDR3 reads CAWSVLGEREQYF. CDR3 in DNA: TGTGCCTGGAGTGTACTGGGGGAGCGCGAGCAGTACTTC.

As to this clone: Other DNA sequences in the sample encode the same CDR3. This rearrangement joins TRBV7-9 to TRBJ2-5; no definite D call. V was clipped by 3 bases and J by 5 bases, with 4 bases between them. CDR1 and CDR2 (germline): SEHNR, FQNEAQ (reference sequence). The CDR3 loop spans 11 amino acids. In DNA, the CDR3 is TGTGCCAGCAGCTTTATTGAGACCCAGTACTTC. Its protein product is CASSFIETQYF. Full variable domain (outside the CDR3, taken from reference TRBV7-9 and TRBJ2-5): DTGVSQNPRHKITKRGQNVTFRCDPISEHNRLYWYRQTLGQGPEFLTYFQNEAQLEKSRLLSDRFSAERPKGSFSTLEIQRTEQGDSAMYLCASSFIETQYFGPGTRLLVL.

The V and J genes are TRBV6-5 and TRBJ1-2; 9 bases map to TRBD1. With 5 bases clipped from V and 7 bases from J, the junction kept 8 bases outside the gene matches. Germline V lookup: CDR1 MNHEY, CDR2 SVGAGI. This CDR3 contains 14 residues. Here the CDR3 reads CASSARDRDGGYTF. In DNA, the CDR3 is TGTGCCAGCAGTGCGCGGGACAGGGACGGTGGCTACACCTTC.

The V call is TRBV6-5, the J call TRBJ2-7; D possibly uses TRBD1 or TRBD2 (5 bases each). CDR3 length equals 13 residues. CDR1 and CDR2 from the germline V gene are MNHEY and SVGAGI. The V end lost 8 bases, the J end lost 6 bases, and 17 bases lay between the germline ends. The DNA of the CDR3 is TGTGCCAGCTCCCAGGGAGAGTGGGTCGAGCAGTACTTC. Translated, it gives CASSQGEWVEQYF.

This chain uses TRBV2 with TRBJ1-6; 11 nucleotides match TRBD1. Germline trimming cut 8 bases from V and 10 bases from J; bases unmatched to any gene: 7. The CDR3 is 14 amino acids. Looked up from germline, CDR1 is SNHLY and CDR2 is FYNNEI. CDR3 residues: CASGEDRGLSPLHF. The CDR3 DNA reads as TGTGCCAGCGGCGAGGACAGGGGGCTGTCACCCCTCCACTTT. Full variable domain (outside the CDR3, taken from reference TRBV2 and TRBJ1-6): EPEVTQTPSHQVTQMGQEVILRCVPISNHLYFYWYRQILGQKVEFLVSFYNNEISEKSEIFDDQFSVERPDGSNFTLKIRSTKLEDSAMYFCASGEDRGLSPLHFGNGTRLTVT.

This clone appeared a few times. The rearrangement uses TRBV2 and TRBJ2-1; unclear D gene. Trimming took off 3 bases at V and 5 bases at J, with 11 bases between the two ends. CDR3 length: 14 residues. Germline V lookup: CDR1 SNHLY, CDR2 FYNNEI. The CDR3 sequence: CASSDRVGNNEQFF. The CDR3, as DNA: TGTGCCAGCAGTGACCGTGTGGGAAACAATGAGCAGTTCTTC.

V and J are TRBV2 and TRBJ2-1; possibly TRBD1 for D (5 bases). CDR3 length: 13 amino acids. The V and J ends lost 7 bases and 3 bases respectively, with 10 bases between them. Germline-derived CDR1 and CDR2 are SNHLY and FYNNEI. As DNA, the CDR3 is TGTGCCAGCAACCCGACAGTCTACAATGAGCAGTTCTTC. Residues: CASNPTVYNEQFF. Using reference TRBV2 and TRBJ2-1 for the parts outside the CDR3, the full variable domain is EPEVTQTPSHQVTQMGQEVILRCVPISNHLYFYWYRQILGQKVEFLVSFYNNEISEKSEIFDDQFSVERPDGSNFTLKIRSTKLEDSAMYFCASNPTVYNEQFFGPGTRLTVL.

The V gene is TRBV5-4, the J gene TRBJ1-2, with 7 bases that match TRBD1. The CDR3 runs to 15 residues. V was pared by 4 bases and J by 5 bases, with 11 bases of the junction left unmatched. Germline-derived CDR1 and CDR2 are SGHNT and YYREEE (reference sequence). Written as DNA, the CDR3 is TGTGCCAGCAGCCCGGACAGGCCCTCCTTGTATGGCTACACCTTC. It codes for CASSPDRPSLYGYTF.